The TCR beta chain described here comes from a study of Ad26.COV2.S vaccination and SARS-CoV-2 variants. Study-level background: As a participant in COV1001, the donor was in the Ad26.COV2.S trial arm. By the intramuscular route, Ad26.COV2.S was given once, or twice 56 days apart.

Regarding treatment: roughly 20 received Ad26.COV2.S at low or high dose, single or two shots; 5 received placebo; per-sample allocation not given. It was on day 63 after the first vaccine or placebo injection that samples were taken. Worth noting for this clone: As yet, its antigen is unknown.

Findings and caveats of the study: Estimates derived from TCR breadth and depth analyses may have underestimated total T cell responses.

TCRdb's table, derived via immunoSEQ multiplex PCR, lists solely in-frame clones and lacks some. Here the sample spans about 420,000 clones, roughly 90% being singletons. This CDR3 region has 14 residues. Trimming stripped 3 bases from V and 5 bases from J, with 11 bases between. Germline CDR1 reads MRHNA; CDR2 reads SNTAGT. The rearrangement uses TRBV6-4 and TRBJ2-1; unclear D gene. This sequence was found in a person between 18 and 65 years old who received the Ad26.COV2.S COVID-19 vaccine or a placebo. This specimen was peripheral blood, taken in a trial of Ad26.COV2.S vaccine versus placebo. The CDR3 DNA follows: TGTGCCAGCAGTGAAGCCGGGCCCCACAATGAGCAGTTCTTC. The encoded protein is CASSEAGPHNEQFF.